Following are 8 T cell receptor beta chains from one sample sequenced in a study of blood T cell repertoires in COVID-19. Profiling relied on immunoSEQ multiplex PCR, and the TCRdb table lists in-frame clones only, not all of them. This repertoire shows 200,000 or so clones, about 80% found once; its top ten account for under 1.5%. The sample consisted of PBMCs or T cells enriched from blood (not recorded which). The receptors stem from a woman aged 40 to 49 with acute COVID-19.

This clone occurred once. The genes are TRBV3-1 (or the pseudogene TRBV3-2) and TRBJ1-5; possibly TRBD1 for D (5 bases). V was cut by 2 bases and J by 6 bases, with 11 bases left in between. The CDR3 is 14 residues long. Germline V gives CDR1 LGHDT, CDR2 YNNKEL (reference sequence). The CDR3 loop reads CASSQTGGSQPQHF. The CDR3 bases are TGTGCCAGCAGCCAAACGGGGGGAAGTCAGCCCCAGCATTTT.

This chain's CDR3 is CASSFASGGQETQYF. The CDR3 nucleotides read TGTGCCAGCAGCTTTGCTAGCGGGGGGCAAGAGACCCAGTACTTC. This chain links TRBV3-1 (or the pseudogene TRBV3-2) with TRBJ2-5, with 11 bases fitting TRBD2. The CDR3 is 15 residues long. Germline trimming cut 5 bases from V and 2 bases from J; bases unmatched to any gene: 4. The germline V gene encodes CDR1 LGHDT and CDR2 YNNKEL (reference sequence).

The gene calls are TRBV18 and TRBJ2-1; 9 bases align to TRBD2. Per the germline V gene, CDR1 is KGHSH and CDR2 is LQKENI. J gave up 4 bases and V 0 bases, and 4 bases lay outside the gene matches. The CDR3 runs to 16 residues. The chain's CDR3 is CASSPPRLAGYNEQFF. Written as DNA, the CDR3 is TGTGCCAGCTCACCACCGCGGCTAGCGGGATACAATGAGCAGTTCTTC.

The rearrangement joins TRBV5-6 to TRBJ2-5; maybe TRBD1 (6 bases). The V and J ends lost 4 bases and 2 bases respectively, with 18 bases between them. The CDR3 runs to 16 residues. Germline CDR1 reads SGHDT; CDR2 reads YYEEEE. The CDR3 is CASSGDRTVYQETQYF. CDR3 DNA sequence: TGTGCCAGCAGCGGGGATCGGACAGTCTATCAAGAGACCCAGTACTTC.

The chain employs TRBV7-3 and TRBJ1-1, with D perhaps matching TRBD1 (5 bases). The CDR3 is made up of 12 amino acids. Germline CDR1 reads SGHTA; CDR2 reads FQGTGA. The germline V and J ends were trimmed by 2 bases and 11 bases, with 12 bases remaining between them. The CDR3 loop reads CASSLGGGAAFF. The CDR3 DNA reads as TGTGCCAGCAGCTTAGGGGGAGGGGCCGCTTTCTTT.

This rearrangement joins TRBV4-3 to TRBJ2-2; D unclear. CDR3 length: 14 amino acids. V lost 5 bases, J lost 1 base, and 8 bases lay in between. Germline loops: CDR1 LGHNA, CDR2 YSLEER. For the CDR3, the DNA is TGCGCCAGCAGCGCCCACAGGAACACCGGGGAGCTGTTTTTT. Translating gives CASSAHRNTGELFF.

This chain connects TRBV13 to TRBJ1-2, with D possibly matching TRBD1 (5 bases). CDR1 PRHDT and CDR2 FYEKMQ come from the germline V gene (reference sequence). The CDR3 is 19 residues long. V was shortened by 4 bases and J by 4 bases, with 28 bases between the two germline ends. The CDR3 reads CASSSRTGGKGSLFYGYTF. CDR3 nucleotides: TGTGCCAGCAGCTCCCGGACGGGGGGAAAAGGCAGCTTATTCTATGGCTACACCTTC.

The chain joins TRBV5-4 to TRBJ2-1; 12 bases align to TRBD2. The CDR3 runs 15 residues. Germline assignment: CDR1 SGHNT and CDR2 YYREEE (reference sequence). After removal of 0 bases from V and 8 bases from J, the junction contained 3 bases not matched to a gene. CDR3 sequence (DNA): TGTGCCAGCAGCTTGGGACTAGCGGGAGTCTATGAGCAGTTCTTC. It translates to CASSLGLAGVYEQFF.